This TCR beta chain was found in a study of shared clonotypes between healthy human individuals. The CDR3 length is 13 residues. Germline values: CDR1 MNHEY, CDR2 SVGAGI. V shed 4 bases, J shed 4 bases, and the junction held 2 bases outside the gene matches. Only in-frame clones appear in the TCRdb table, and some are missing; sequencing was by immunoSEQ multiplex PCR. The table shows approximately 2,300,000 clones, with 85% to 95% occurring only once. The TCR sequence derives from a man aged 18 to 35 in good health. Some clones in this sample may be carry-over from other donors' samples. This chain connects TRBV6-5 to TRBJ2-3; 7 bases are a match to TRBD1. The sequencing input was naive CD4+ T cells from PBMCs. Subset here: CD45RA+ positively selected. The DNA of the CDR3 is TGTGCCAGCAGTTGGGGGACAGCAGATACGCAGTATTTT. Its protein product is CASSWGTADTQYF.